The rows below give T cell receptor beta chains drawn from one sample of a study of T-cell memory formation after mild COVID-19. MiXCR, run by TCRdb on the 5' RACE reads, gives a single entry per CDR3 protein. In the table there are roughly 610,000 distinct CDR3 sequences, 17% of which are singletons. The sample consisted of PBMCs or a T cell subset sorted from them (not recorded which). These receptor sequences come from an adult woman who had mild COVID-19 (a few samples of this study predate the infection). Cell type and time point are not known. Both conserved end residues are part of each CDR3. The D gene is left open where the match is weak. For some rows the clone size is stated as once, few or many, or as a class when expanded; others skip it.

d_call	v_call	j_call	clone_size	cdr3_nt	cdr3_aa
NA	TRBV2	TRBJ1-2	NA	TGTGCCAGCAGTGAAGTCAGCGTCGATGGCTACACCTTC	CASSEVSVDGYTF
TRBD1	TRBV6-1	TRBJ2-5	NA	TGTGCCAGCAGTGTGGGACAGGTGGTAGAGACCCAGTACTTC	CASSVGQVVETQYF
TRBD1	TRBV5-1	TRBJ1-1	once	TGCGCCAGCAGCTTGGACAGGGGGGAATCTGAAGCTTTCTTT	CASSLDRGESEAFF
TRBD1	TRBV6-5	TRBJ1-2	many	TGTGCCAGCAGTTACTGGAACAGGGGAGGGGGCTACACCTTC	CASSYWNRGGGYTF
NA	TRBV24-1	TRBJ2-7	few	TGTGCCACCAGTGCTAGGGGGCCGGGGGCTGTCCGCTACGAGCAGTACTTC	CATSARGPGAVRYEQYF
TRBD2	TRBV5-1	TRBJ2-5	few	TGCGCCAGCAGCTCCCGGTTTAGCGGGGGGGCTTGGGAGACCCAGTACTTC	CASSSRFSGGAWETQYF
NA	TRBV7-8	TRBJ2-2	few	TGTGCCAGCAGCTCCCCGGGGGCCGACACCGGGGAGCTGTTTTTT	CASSSPGADTGELFF
NA	TRBV7-3	TRBJ2-1	few	TGTGCCAGCAGCTGGAAGGGGAGCAATGAGCAGTTCTTC	CASSWKGSNEQFF
NA	TRBV6-6	TRBJ1-1	NA	TGTGCCAGCAGTTACTCAAGGTGGCCGAGGGCAACAGAAGCTTTCTTT	CASSYSRWPRATEAFF
NA	TRBV27	TRBJ1-1	few	TGTGCCAGCAGTTTCGTAAGAATGAACACTGAAGCTTTCTTT	CASSFVRMNTEAFF
NA	TRBV6-5	TRBJ1-2	NA	TGTGCCAGCAGTACCCTACCCCCCTATGGCTACACCTTC	CASSTLPPYGYTF
TRBD2	TRBV7-3	TRBJ2-2	NA	TGTGCCAGCAGCTTCGGACTAGCGGGTGGTTCGAACACCGGGGAGCTGTTTTTT	CASSFGLAGGSNTGELFF
NA	TRBV5-5	TRBJ2-2	NA	TGTGCCAGCAGCTTGGAGGTGGGCACCGGGGAGCTGTTTTTT	CASSLEVGTGELFF
TRBD1	TRBV4-2	TRBJ2-1	NA	TGTGCCAGCAGCCCACCCGGGACAGGGTACAATGAGCAGTTCTTC	CASSPPGTGYNEQFF
TRBD1	TRBV7-9	TRBJ1-2	few	TGTGCCAGCAGCCCTATGACAGGGACCTATGGCTACACCTTC	CASSPMTGTYGYTF
TRBD2	TRBV2	TRBJ2-7	NA	TGTGCCTACAGCAGCGGGGTTATCAACGAGCAGTACTTC	CAYSSGVINEQYF
TRBD1	TRBV20-1	TRBJ2-7	few	TGCAGTGCTAGCGCCCCCGGGACAGCCTACGAGCAGTACTTC	CSASAPGTAYEQYF
NA	TRBV6-6	TRBJ1-2	NA	TGTGCCAGCAGTTACCCCCGGGGCCATACTAACTATGGCTACACCTTC	CASSYPRGHTNYGYTF
NA	TRBV7-6	TRBJ2-1	NA	TGTGCCAGCAGCTCGGGGAGTCCAGAGCAGTTCTTC	CASSSGSPEQFF
NA	TRBV12-3/TRBV12-4	TRBJ1-5	NA	TGTGCCAGCAGTTTAGATGCAGGGAAGGGTTATAGCGGCAATCAGCCCCAGCATTTT	CASSLDAGKGYSGNQPQHF
NA	TRBV12-3/TRBV12-4	TRBJ1-1	NA	TGTGCCAGCAGTTTCCTTGAGGCGAGCGACACTGAAGCTTTCTTT	CASSFLEASDTEAFF
TRBD2	TRBV27	TRBJ2-7	NA	TGTGCCAGCAGTTTGGGACCGGGACTAGGGGCTTACGAGCAGTACTTC	CASSLGPGLGAYEQYF
NA	TRBV9	TRBJ2-3	few	TGTGCCAGCAGCGTGGGGACAAGTAGCACAGATACGCAGTATTTT	CASSVGTSSTDTQYF
TRBD1	TRBV5-1	TRBJ2-7	NA	TGCGCCAGCAGCTGGACAGGGGCTAGTACTGACGAGCAGTACTTC	CASSWTGASTDEQYF
NA	TRBV7-8	TRBJ1-6	few	TGTGCCAGCAGCGGTCGGGACGGAAATCACCTCCACTTT	CASSGRDGNHLHF
TRBD2	TRBV20-1	TRBJ2-1	NA	TGCAGTGCTAGAGAGGCTAGCGGGAGTATAAATGAGCAGTTCTTC	CSAREASGSINEQFF
NA	TRBV29-1	TRBJ2-3	NA	TGCAGCGTTGAAGGTAGCCCAGGAACGCAGTATTTT	CSVEGSPGTQYF
NA	TRBV12-3/TRBV12-4	TRBJ2-7	few	TGTGCCAGCAGTTTGGTTAGGGGGGTTTCCTACGAGCAGTACTTC	CASSLVRGVSYEQYF
NA	TRBV19	TRBJ2-5	NA	TGTGCCAGTAGTATTAGCGGTGCCAACCAAGAGACCCAGTACTTC	CASSISGANQETQYF
NA	TRBV6-1	TRBJ1-5	few	TGTGCCAGCATCTCGGTCACAGGGAGTAATCAGCCCCAGCATTTT	CASISVTGSNQPQHF
NA	TRBV6-5	TRBJ2-7	NA	TGTGCCAGCACGCGACTAGTATCGGGCGAGCAGTACTTC	CASTRLVSGEQYF
TRBD1	TRBV29-1	TRBJ1-2	NA	TGCAGCGTTGAAGTGACAGGGGTAGAGGGCTACACCTTC	CSVEVTGVEGYTF
NA	TRBV5-1	TRBJ2-5	NA	TGCGCCAGCAGCTTGGAACATGGTGAGACCCAGTACTTC	CASSLEHGETQYF
TRBD2	TRBV6-5	TRBJ2-7	few	TGTGCCAGCAGTCCACCCGGCGGGACTACCTACGAGCAGTACTTC	CASSPPGGTTYEQYF
NA	TRBV18	TRBJ1-4	NA	TGTGCCAGCTCACCCCTTCCCGATGGGGTTGAAAAACTGTTTTTT	CASSPLPDGVEKLFF
NA	TRBV11-2	TRBJ2-3	few	TGTGCCAGCAGCTTATGGGGGTTTGGAGATACGCAGTATTTT	CASSLWGFGDTQYF
NA	TRBV5-4	TRBJ2-1	few	TGTGCCAGCAGCGGAGCCGCTAACACCCTCAATGAGCAGTTCTTC	CASSGAANTLNEQFF
TRBD1	TRBV10-3	TRBJ2-7	NA	TGTGCCATGGGACAGGCTTCCTACGAGCAGTACTTC	CAMGQASYEQYF
NA	TRBV7-9	TRBJ2-2	NA	TGTGCCAGCAGCTTACCCTCGGACGGGGCTGGGGAGCTGTTTTTT	CASSLPSDGAGELFF
NA	TRBV20-1	TRBJ1-5	few	TGCAGTGCTAGGGGACTAGATCAGCCCCAGCATTTT	CSARGLDQPQHF
TRBD2	TRBV4-3	TRBJ2-1	NA	TGCGCCAGCAGCCAAGATCAAGGCGGGAGTTCCTACAATGAGCAGTTCTTC	CASSQDQGGSSYNEQFF
TRBD2	TRBV20-1	TRBJ2-7	few	TGCAGTGCTAGAGGGAGCGGGAGGGCCCGCGAGCAGTACTTC	CSARGSGRAREQYF
NA	TRBV5-6	TRBJ1-2	NA	TGTGCCAGCAGCTTCGGCAGGGACTATGGCTACACCTTC	CASSFGRDYGYTF
NA	TRBV7-9	TRBJ1-5	NA	TGTGCCAGCAGCAACCAGGGTGCACAACAGCCCCAGCATTTT	CASSNQGAQQPQHF
NA	TRBV5-1	TRBJ1-2	few	TGCGCCAGCAGCTTGGACTGGGGGTGGAACTATGGCTACACCTTC	CASSLDWGWNYGYTF
NA	TRBV6-6	TRBJ2-7	NA	TGTGCCAGCAGTTACTCCGCTTCTAGAGTGTCAGCCTACGAGCAGTACTTC	CASSYSASRVSAYEQYF
TRBD2	TRBV18	TRBJ2-1	few	TGTGCCAGCTCGCAGACTAGCGGGAGAATCTACAATGAGCAGTTCTTC	CASSQTSGRIYNEQFF
NA	TRBV4-1	TRBJ1-6	NA	TGCGCCAGCAGCCAAGTCTTTGGAATTAGCTCACCCCTCCACTTT	CASSQVFGISSPLHF
NA	TRBV5-6	TRBJ2-5	NA	TGTGCCAGCAGGGCAGGGGCGGGTCGGGAGACCCAGTACTTC	CASRAGAGRETQYF
TRBD2	TRBV5-1	TRBJ2-3	many	TGCGCCAGCAGCTCGACTAGCGGAACAGATACGCAGTATTTT	CASSSTSGTDTQYF
TRBD2	TRBV9	TRBJ2-1	NA	TGTGCCAGCAGCGCGGGAGGACTAGCGGGAGTCGGTGAGCAGTTCTTC	CASSAGGLAGVGEQFF
NA	TRBV10-3	TRBJ2-5	NA	TGTGCCATCAGTGAGGGGGTGTGGCGGAAAGAGACCCAGTACTTC	CAISEGVWRKETQYF